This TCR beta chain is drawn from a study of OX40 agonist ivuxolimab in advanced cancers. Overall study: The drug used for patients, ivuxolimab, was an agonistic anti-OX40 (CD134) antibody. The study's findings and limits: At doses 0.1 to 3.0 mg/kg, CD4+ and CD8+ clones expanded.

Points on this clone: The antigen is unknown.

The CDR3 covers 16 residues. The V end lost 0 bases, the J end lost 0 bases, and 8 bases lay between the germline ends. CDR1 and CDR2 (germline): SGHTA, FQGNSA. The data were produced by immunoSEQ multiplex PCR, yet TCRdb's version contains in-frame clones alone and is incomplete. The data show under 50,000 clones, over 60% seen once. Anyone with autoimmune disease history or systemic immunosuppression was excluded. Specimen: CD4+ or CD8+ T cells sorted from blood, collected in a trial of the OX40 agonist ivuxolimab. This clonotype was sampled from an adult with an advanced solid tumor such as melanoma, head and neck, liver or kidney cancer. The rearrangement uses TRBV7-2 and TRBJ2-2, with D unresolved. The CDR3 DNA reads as TGTGCCAGCAGCTTAGCTGGCGTAACGAACACCGGGGAGCTGTTTTTT. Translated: CASSLAGVTNTGELFF.